The next 20 T cell receptor beta chains were all read from a single sample in a study of OX40 agonist ivuxolimab in advanced cancers. Data came from immunoSEQ multiplex PCR; TCRdb stores just in-frame clones and leaves some out. Of nearly 80,000 clones in the sample, more than 85% were seen once. The sequencing used CD4+ or CD8+ T cells sorted from blood, collected in a trial of the OX40 agonist ivuxolimab. The receptors were sampled from an adult with an advanced solid tumor such as melanoma, head and neck, liver or kidney cancer.

V and J are TRBV7-2 and TRBJ1-5; D ambiguous. Trimming stripped 3 bases from V and 2 bases from J, with 8 bases between. Per germline, CDR1 SGHTA and CDR2 FQGNSA. The CDR3 has 14 amino acids. The CDR3 loop is CASSFLGGNQPQHF. CDR3 sequence (DNA): TGTGCCAGCAGCTTCTTGGGTGGCAATCAGCCCCAGCATTTT.

The V and J genes are TRBV28 and TRBJ2-7; D not resolved. CDR3 length: 13 amino acids. Germline V gene data show CDR1 as MDHEN and CDR2 as SYDVKM. Trimming took 7 bases from V and 2 from J, leaving 12 bases between them. The CDR3 sequence: CASTALKPYEQYF. Here the CDR3 DNA reads TGTGCCAGCACGGCGTTGAAGCCCTACGAGCAGTACTTC.

The chain employs TRBV18 and TRBJ2-2; D remains ambiguous. CDR3 length: 13 residues. Germline CDR1 reads KGHSH; CDR2 reads LQKENI. V shed 1 base and J shed 7 bases, with 7 bases lying between them. DNA of the CDR3: TGTGCCAGCTCACCACTGACAAACGGGGAGCTGTTTTTT. It encodes CASSPLTNGELFF.

This chain uses TRBV28 with TRBJ2-3; 7 bases line up with TRBD1. After removal of 3 bases from V and 4 bases from J, the junction contained 7 bases not matched to a gene. From germline, CDR1 is MDHEN and CDR2 SYDVKM. The CDR3 totals 15 residues. CDR3 nucleotide sequence: TGTGCCAGCAGTTTTTCCGGAAGGGGGCCAGATACGCAGTATTTT. Protein sequence: CASSFSGRGPDTQYF.

The chain is built from TRBV2 and TRBJ1-1; D is perhaps TRBD1 (6 bases). V was trimmed by 6 bases and J by 1 base, leaving 15 bases between them. CDR3 length: 15 amino acids. Germline lookup yields CDR1 SNHLY and CDR2 FYNNEI. CDR3 region: CASSVLQGGNTEAFF. Written as DNA, the CDR3 is TGTGCCAGCAGCGTTTTACAGGGTGGGAACACTGAAGCTTTCTTT.

The chain is built from TRBV18 and TRBJ2-3, with 12 bases that match TRBD2. There are 18 residues in the CDR3. V trimming: 4 bases; J trimming: 4 bases; junction bases outside the gene matches: 12. From germline, CDR1 is KGHSH and CDR2 LQKENI. The CDR3 protein is CASSQGTSGRVWADTQYF. In DNA form, the CDR3 reads TGTGCCAGCTCACAAGGGACTAGCGGGCGTGTTTGGGCAGATACGCAGTATTTT.

The V call is TRBV28, the J call TRBJ2-2, with TRBD1 as a possible D gene (6 bases). The germline gives CDR1 MDHEN, CDR2 SYDVKM. V was trimmed by 3 bases and J by 3 bases, leaving 8 bases between them. The CDR3 is 14 amino acids. DNA for the CDR3: TGTGCCAGCAGTTTCTCAGGGGACACCGGGGAGCTGTTTTTT. This codes for CASSFSGDTGELFF.

The chain recombines TRBV5-1 with TRBJ2-7; the match to TRBD2 covers 13 bases. Germline V gene sequence: CDR1 SGHRS, CDR2 YFSETQ. The junction had 3 bases not matched to a gene; V was cut back by 5 bases and J by 4 bases. The CDR3 is 14 amino acids. The DNA of the CDR3 is TGCGCCAGCAGGTCACTAGCGGGAGGGTACGAGCAGTACTTC. Protein: CASRSLAGGYEQYF.

The chain carries TRBV5-6 and TRBJ2-7, with 7 nucleotides matching TRBD2. Unmatched junction bases numbered 11, after V lost 4 bases and J lost 4 bases. The CDR3 contains 15 residues. In germline, CDR1 is SGHDT, CDR2 YYEEEE. The DNA of the CDR3 is TGTGCCAGCAGCCCGGAGGCGGGAGTCGATTACGAGCAGTACTTC. Amino acid sequence: CASSPEAGVDYEQYF.

The chain joins TRBV28 to TRBJ2-3; 8 bases agree with TRBD1. J was trimmed by 4 bases and V by 5 bases; bases with no gene match: 14. Germline CDR1 MDHEN, CDR2 SYDVKM. The CDR3 covers 17 residues. In nucleotides, the CDR3 is TGTGCCAGCAGTCAACTAGGGGATGACAGGGGCGCAGATACGCAGTATTTT. Translating gives CASSQLGDDRGADTQYF.

This chain links TRBV15 with TRBJ2-3; the D gene is possibly TRBD2 (5 bases). Germline loops: CDR1 LNHNV, CDR2 YYDKDF (reference sequence). The CDR3 is 14 amino acids. V lost 5 bases and J lost 6, with 15 bases in between. In DNA form, the CDR3 reads TGTGCCACCAGCGGACTTAGGTTTACGGATACGCAGTATTTT. Translated, it gives CATSGLRFTDTQYF.

This chain joins TRBV5-1 and TRBJ2-1; D possibly corresponds to TRBD2 (6 bases). The V and J ends lost 4 bases and 7 bases respectively, with 12 bases between them. The CDR3 covers 13 residues. From germline, CDR1 is SGHRS and CDR2 YFSETQ. CDR3 coding DNA: TGCGCCAGCAGCGTGGGGGGTGGGAATGAGCAGTTCTTC. Translation gives CASSVGGGNEQFF.

V is TRBV30 and J is TRBJ2-7; TRBD2 matches at 13 bases. The V gene's germline CDR1 is GTSNPN and CDR2 SVGIG (reference sequence). The CDR3 covers 14 residues. The ends lost 2 bases at V and 6 bases at J; junction bases unmatched: 4. CDR3 coding DNA: TGTGCCTGGAGTAGGACTAGCGGGAGAGGCGAGCAGTACTTC. It codes for CAWSRTSGRGEQYF. The complete variable domain, with remaining parts taken from reference TRBV30 and TRBJ2-7, reads SQTIHQWPATLVQPVGSPLSLECTVEGTSNPNLYWYRQAAGRGLQLLFYSVGIGQISSEVPQNLSASRPQDRQFILSSKKLLLSDSGFYLCAWSRTSGRGEQYFGPGTRLTVT.

The V gene is TRBV7-8, the J gene TRBJ2-5; TRBD2 matches at 12 bases. V lost 4 bases to trimming and J lost 5 bases; unmatched junction nucleotides: 5. The CDR3 spans 15 residues. Germline lookup yields CDR1 SGHVS and CDR2 FQNEAQ. The CDR3 is CASSSSGRAGETQYF. CDR3 DNA sequence: TGTGCCAGCAGCTCTAGCGGGAGGGCCGGGGAGACCCAGTACTTC.

The chain uses TRBV18 and TRBJ1-5; TRBD1 agrees at 8 bases. Germline CDR1 is KGHSH and CDR2 is LQKENI. The CDR3 is 16 amino acids. V dropped 0 bases and J dropped 1; count of bases not matched to a gene: 2. CDR3 nucleotides: TGTGCCAGCTCACCACCGACAGGGGCCAGCAATCAGCCCCAGCATTTT. This gives the protein CASSPPTGASNQPQHF.

The chain uses TRBV5-4 and TRBJ2-1; TRBD1 or TRBD2 may be the D gene (6 bases each). The V gene lost 4 bases and the J gene lost 5 bases, with 13 bases spanning the gap. The CDR3 is made up of 14 amino acids. The V gene's germline CDR1 is SGHNT and CDR2 YYREEE (reference sequence). The CDR3 sequence: CASSPGGPNNEQFF. For the CDR3, the DNA is TGTGCCAGCAGCCCCGGGGGCCCTAACAATGAGCAGTTCTTC.

The genes are TRBV5-8 and TRBJ2-1; D ambiguous. Trimming removed 4 bases at V and 8 bases at J, with 7 bases between. The CDR3 length is 11 residues. Germline assignment: CDR1 SGHTS and CDR2 YDEGEE. DNA of the CDR3: TGTGCCAGCAGCCGAACCCATGAGCAGTTCTTC. Protein sequence: CASSRTHEQFF.

The V and J genes are TRBV15 and TRBJ2-2; D gene unclear. The germline gives CDR1 LNHNV, CDR2 YYDKDF (reference sequence). Deletions cut 5 bases from V and 3 bases from J, with 10 bases between. The length of the CDR3 is 14 residues. The CDR3 coding sequence is TGTGCCACCAGCGGGCACTTTGACACCGGGGAGCTGTTTTTT. Protein: CATSGHFDTGELFF. Drawing the rest from reference TRBV15 and TRBJ2-2, the complete variable domain is DAMVIQNPRYQVTQFGKPVTLSCSQTLNHNVMYWYQQKSSQAPKLLFHYYDKDFNNEADTPDNFQSRRPNTSFCFLDIRSPGLGDTAMYLCATSGHFDTGELFFGEGSRLTVL.

V is TRBV18 and J is TRBJ1-2, with D possibly TRBD1 on 5 matching bases. This CDR3 region has 16 residues. The germline V and J ends were trimmed by 3 bases and 0 bases, with 14 bases remaining between them. CDR1 KGHSH and CDR2 LQKENI come from the germline V gene. CDR3 residues: CASSPLDRIPNYGYTF. DNA of the CDR3: TGTGCCAGCTCACCCCTTGACAGAATCCCTAACTATGGCTACACCTTC.

V gene TRBV30 combines with J gene TRBJ1-1; D remains ambiguous. V lost 5 bases and J 9 bases, leaving 13 bases between the germline ends. The CDR3 runs 11 residues. Germline CDR1 GTSNPN, CDR2 SVGIG (reference sequence). The CDR3 protein is CAWRLRDKAFF. Here the CDR3 DNA reads TGTGCCTGGCGTTTGAGGGATAAAGCTTTCTTT.